The 11 T cell receptor beta chains below all came from one sample that was sequenced in a study of shared clonotypes between healthy human individuals. Clones were sequenced by immunoSEQ multiplex PCR, and TCRdb holds only the in-frame ones, with some missing. The sample contains about 520,000 clones, approximately 84% of which appear only once. The sequenced sample was PBMCs. These TCRs come from a woman between 35 and 50 years old in good health. Some clones in this sample may be carry-over from other donors' samples.

The chain uses TRBV4-3 and TRBJ2-4; D could derive from TRBD1 or TRBD2 (7 bases each). The CDR3 length is 16 residues. CDR1 is LGHNA, CDR2 YSLEER, per germline. V lost 4 bases and J lost 6, with 19 bases in between. CDR3 sequence: CASSRRQGGGVNIQYF. CDR3 bases: TGCGCCAGCAGCCGCCGCCAGGGGGGGGGAGTAAACATTCAGTACTTC.

The rearrangement links TRBV7-9 to TRBJ1-1; D remains unclear. This CDR3 comprises 15 residues. Per the germline V gene, CDR1 is SEHNR and CDR2 is FQNEAQ (reference sequence). V was trimmed by 5 bases and J by 1 base, leaving 14 bases between them. The CDR3 bases are TGTGCCAGCAGCCACCACCTTCGGGGGAACACTGAAGCTTTCTTT. Residues: CASSHHLRGNTEAFF.

Here the CDR3 DNA reads TGTGCCAGCAGCTTAGAACTAACAATAAACATTCAGTACTTC. Translation gives CASSLELTINIQYF. The chain joins TRBV11-2 to TRBJ2-4; D remains ambiguous. The CDR3 totals 14 residues. With 0 bases removed from V and 6 bases from J, the gap between germline ends came to 9 bases. In germline, CDR1 is SGHAT, CDR2 FQNNGV.

A remark on this clone: This sequence is one base from a far larger clone and is likely a read error. The same CDR3 can be traced to other DNA sequences in this sample. The genes are TRBV7-2 and TRBJ2-7, with D unclear. The V end was cut by 1 base, the J end by 4 bases, with 8 bases between. CDR3 length: 13 residues. The germline CDR1 and CDR2 sequences are SGHTA and FQGNSA. CDR3 residues: CASSLVATYEQYF. The DNA for the CDR3 is TGTGCCAGCAGCTTAGTGGCCACATACGAGCAGTACTTC.

The genes are TRBV9 and TRBJ2-7, with 7 bases lining up with TRBD1. The V and J ends lost 4 bases and 0 bases, in that order; junction bases with no gene match: 4. Germline CDR1 reads SGDLS; CDR2 reads YYNGEE. This CDR3 is built from 14 residues. CDR3 DNA sequence: TGTGCCAGCAGCCCACAGGGGCACTCCTACGAGCAGTACTTC. This gives the protein CASSPQGHSYEQYF. Full variable domain (outside the CDR3, taken from reference TRBV9 and TRBJ2-7): DSGVTQTPKHLITATGQRVTLRCSPRSGDLSVYWYQQSLDQGLQFLIQYYNGEERAKGNILERFSAQQFPDLHSELNLSSLELGDSALYFCASSPQGHSYEQYFGPGTRLTVT.

V is TRBV27 and J is TRBJ1-2; possibly TRBD1 for D (6 bases). CDR3 length equals 15 residues. V gave up 2 bases and J gave up 4 bases, with 14 bases separating them. Germline V lookup: CDR1 MNHEY, CDR2 SMNVEV (reference sequence). For the CDR3, the DNA is TGTGCCAGCAGTTTAGGGGCAGGGGCTACCTATGGCTACACCTTC. Its translation: CASSLGAGATYGYTF.

The chain links TRBV7-3 to TRBJ2-7; TRBD2 matches 10 bases. The CDR3 is made up of 13 amino acids. V gave up 6 bases and J gave up 5 bases; unmatched junction bases: 4. The germline CDR1 and CDR2 sequences are SGHTA and FQGTGA. The CDR3 nucleotides are TGTGCCAGCAGTCTAGCGGGAGAGGACGAGCAGTACTTC. It specifies CASSLAGEDEQYF.

The chain combines TRBV7-8 with TRBJ2-3; D unclear. Per germline, CDR1 SGHVS and CDR2 FQNEAQ. The V end lost 7 bases, the J end lost 2 bases, and 13 bases lay between the germline ends. This CDR3 is built from 14 residues. The CDR3 sequence is CASTPARLTDTQYF. CDR3 DNA: TGTGCCAGCACCCCGGCGCGTCTCACAGATACGCAGTATTTT.

In its sample, this clone was seen many times. V gene TRBV27 combines with J gene TRBJ2-3, with 8 bases lining up with TRBD2. Trimming removed 1 base from V and 0 bases from J; junction bases left unmatched: 12. CDR1 is MNHEY and CDR2 is SMNVEV in the germline V gene (reference sequence). The CDR3 is 19 amino acids. The CDR3 DNA sequence: TGTGCCAGCAGTTTATGGGGTCTGGGGGGCGGGGGGAGCACAGATACGCAGTATTTT. Its protein product is CASSLWGLGGGGSTDTQYF.

CDR3 DNA: TGTGCCAGCAGGATACAGGGGGGTACGAATCAGCCCCAGCATTTT. Translating it yields CASRIQGGTNQPQHF. This sequence joins TRBV6-1 and TRBJ1-5; 8 nucleotides line up with TRBD1. In germline, CDR1 is MNHNS, CDR2 SASEGT. The CDR3 is 15 residues long. With 6 bases clipped from V and 4 bases from J, the junction kept 8 bases outside the gene matches.

The chain carries TRBV11-3 and TRBJ2-5, with a possible D match to TRBD1 (6 bases). This CDR3 contains 15 residues. Germline V CDR1 and CDR2: SGHNT, YENEEA. Trimming removed 1 base from V and 0 bases from J, with 9 bases in between. The CDR3 bases are TGTGCCAGCAGCTTAGGCCCAGGGGACCAAGAGACCCAGTACTTC. The encoded protein is CASSLGPGDQETQYF. Combining the CDR3 with reference TRBV11-3 and TRBJ2-5 gives the whole variable domain EAGVVQSPRYKIIEKKQPVAFWCNPISGHNTLYWYLQNLGQGPELLIRYENEEAVDDSQLPKDRFSAERLKGVDSTLKIQPAELGDSAVYLCASSLGPGDQETQYFGPGTRLLVL.